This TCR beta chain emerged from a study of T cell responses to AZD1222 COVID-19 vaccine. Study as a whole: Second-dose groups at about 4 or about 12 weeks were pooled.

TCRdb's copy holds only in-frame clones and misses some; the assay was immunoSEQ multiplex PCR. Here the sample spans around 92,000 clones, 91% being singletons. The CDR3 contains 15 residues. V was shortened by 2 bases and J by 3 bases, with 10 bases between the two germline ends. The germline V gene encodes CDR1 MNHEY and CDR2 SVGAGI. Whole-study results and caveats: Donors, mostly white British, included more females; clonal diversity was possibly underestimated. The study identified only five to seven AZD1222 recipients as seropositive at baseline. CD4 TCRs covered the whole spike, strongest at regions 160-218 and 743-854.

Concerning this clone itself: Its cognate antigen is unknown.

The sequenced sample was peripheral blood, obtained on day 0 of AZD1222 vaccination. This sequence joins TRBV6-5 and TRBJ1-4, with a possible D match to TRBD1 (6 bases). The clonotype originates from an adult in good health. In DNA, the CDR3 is TGTGCCAGCAGTTACGGGGGGCTGGCTAATGAAAAACTGTTTTTT. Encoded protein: CASSYGGLANEKLFF.